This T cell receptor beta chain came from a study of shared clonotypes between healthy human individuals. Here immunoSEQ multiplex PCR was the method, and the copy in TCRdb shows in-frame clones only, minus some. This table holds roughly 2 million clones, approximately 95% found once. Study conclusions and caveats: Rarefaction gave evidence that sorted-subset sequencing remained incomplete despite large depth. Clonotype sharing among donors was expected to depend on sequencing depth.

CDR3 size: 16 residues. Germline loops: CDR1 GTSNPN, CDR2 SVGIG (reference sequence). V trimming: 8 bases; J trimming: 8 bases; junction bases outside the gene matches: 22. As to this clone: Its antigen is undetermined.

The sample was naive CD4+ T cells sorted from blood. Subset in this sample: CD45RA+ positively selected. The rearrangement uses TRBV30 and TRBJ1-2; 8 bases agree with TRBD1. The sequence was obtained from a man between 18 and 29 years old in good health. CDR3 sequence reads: CAHSPNLQGARNGYTF. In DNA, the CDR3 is TGTGCCCACTCACCTAACCTCCAGGGGGCACGGAACGGCTACACCTTC.